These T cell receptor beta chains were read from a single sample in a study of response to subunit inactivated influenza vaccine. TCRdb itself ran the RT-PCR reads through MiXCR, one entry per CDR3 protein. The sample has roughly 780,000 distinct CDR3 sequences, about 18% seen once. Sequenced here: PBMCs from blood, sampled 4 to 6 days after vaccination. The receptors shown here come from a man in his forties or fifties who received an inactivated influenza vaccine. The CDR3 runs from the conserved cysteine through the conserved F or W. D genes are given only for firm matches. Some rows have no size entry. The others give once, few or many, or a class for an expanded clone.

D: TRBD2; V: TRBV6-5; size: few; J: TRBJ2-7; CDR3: CASSYTGGAGEQYF; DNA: TGTGCCAGCAGCTACACCGGGGGGGCGGGGGAGCAGTACTTC
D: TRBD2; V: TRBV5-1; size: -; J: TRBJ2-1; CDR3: CASSFLAGPYNEQFF; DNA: TGCGCCAGCAGCTTCTTAGCGGGTCCTTACAATGAGCAGTTCTTC
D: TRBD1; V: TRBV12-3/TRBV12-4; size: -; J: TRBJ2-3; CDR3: CASSLPGTGDKEDTQYF; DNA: TGTGCCAGCAGTCTCCCCGGGACAGGGGATAAGGAAGATACGCAGTATTTT
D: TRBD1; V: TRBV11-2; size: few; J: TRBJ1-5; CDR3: CASSWTGGLDQPQHF; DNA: TGTGCCAGCAGCTGGACAGGGGGGCTGGATCAGCCCCAGCATTTT
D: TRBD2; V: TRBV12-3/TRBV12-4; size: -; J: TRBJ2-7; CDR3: CASRYSGGLSYEQYF; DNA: TGTGCCAGCCGATATAGCGGGGGGCTGTCCTACGAGCAGTACTTC
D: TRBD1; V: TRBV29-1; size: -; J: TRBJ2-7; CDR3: CSVGGDRGRYEQYF; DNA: TGCAGCGTTGGCGGGGACAGGGGGAGATACGAGCAGTACTTC
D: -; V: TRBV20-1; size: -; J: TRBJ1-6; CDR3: CSARDKGSYNSPLHF; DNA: TGCAGTGCTAGAGATAAGGGATCCTATAATTCACCCCTCCACTTT
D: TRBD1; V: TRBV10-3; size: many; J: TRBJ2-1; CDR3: CATSWDRDNEQFF; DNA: TGTGCCACCTCGTGGGACAGGGACAATGAGCAGTTCTTC
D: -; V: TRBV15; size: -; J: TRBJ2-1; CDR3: CATSRDPPSVGSYNEQFF; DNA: TGTGCCACCAGCAGAGATCCCCCCTCAGTGGGGTCCTACAATGAGCAGTTCTTC
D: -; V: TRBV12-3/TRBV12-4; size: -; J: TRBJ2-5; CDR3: CASRTGTSYQETQYF; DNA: TGTGCCAGCAGGACCGGGACCTCGTACCAAGAGACCCAGTACTTC
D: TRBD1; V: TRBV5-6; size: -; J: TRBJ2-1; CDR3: CASSLDRVEGEQFF; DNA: TGTGCCAGCAGTCTCGACAGGGTAGAGGGTGAGCAGTTCTTC
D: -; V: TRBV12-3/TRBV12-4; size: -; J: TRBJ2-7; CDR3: CPSSLRLSVAEQYF; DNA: TGTCCCAGCAGTTTACGGTTGAGCGTAGCCGAGCAGTACTTC
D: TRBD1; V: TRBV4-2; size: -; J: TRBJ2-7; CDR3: CASSQGDRNYEQYF; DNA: TGTGCCAGCAGCCAAGGGGACAGGAACTACGAGCAGTACTTC
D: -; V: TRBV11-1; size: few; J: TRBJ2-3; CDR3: CASSLAQLRTDTQYF; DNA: TGTGCCAGCAGCTTAGCACAGCTTCGCACAGATACGCAGTATTTT
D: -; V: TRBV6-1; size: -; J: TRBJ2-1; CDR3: CASSAGWDNEQFF; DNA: TGTGCCAGCAGTGCCGGATGGGACAATGAGCAGTTCTTC
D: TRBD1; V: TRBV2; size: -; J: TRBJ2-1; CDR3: CASGRREARDRVRYNEQFF; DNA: TGTGCCAGCGGGCGCCGGGAAGCCCGGGACAGGGTACGATACAATGAGCAGTTCTTC
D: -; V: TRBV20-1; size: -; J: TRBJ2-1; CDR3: CSAPWVSYNEQFF; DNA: TGCAGTGCTCCCTGGGTATCCTACAATGAGCAGTTCTTC
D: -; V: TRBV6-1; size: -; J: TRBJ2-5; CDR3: CASSRRGFVAELVETQYF; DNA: TGTGCCAGCAGTCGACGTGGCTTTGTAGCGGAGTTAGTTGAGACCCAGTACTTC
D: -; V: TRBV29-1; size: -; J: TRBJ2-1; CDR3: CSGYSDHNEQFF; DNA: TGCAGCGGATATTCGGACCATAATGAGCAGTTCTTC
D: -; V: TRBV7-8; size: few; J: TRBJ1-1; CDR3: CASSSRGGFGNTEAFF; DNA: TGTGCCAGCAGCTCCCGCGGGGGGTTCGGGAACACTGAAGCTTTCTTT
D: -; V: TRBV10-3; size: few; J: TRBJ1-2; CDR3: CAISESMGGYGYTF; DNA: TGTGCCATCAGTGAGTCGATGGGGGGTTATGGCTACACCTTC
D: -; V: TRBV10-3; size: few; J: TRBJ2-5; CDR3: CAISTTDSQETQYF; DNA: TGTGCCATCAGTACCACGGACAGCCAAGAGACCCAGTACTTC
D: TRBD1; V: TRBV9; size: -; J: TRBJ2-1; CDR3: CASSVGTGTNEQFF; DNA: TGTGCCAGCAGCGTAGGGACAGGGACCAATGAGCAGTTCTTC
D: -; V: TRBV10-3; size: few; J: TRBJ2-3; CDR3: CAISESNSYTDTQYF; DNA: TGTGCCATCAGTGAGTCTAACAGCTACACAGATACGCAGTATTTT
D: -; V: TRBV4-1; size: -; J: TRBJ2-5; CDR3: CASSQVGVAQYF; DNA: TGCGCCAGCAGCCAAGTGGGAGTAGCCCAGTACTTC
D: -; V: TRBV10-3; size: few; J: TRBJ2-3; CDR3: CAISVADTDTQYF; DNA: TGTGCCATCAGTGTTGCGGACACAGATACGCAGTATTTT
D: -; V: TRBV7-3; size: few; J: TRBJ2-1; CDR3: CASSRNREVGEQFF; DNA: TGTGCCAGCAGCAGAAACAGGGAAGTCGGTGAGCAGTTCTTC
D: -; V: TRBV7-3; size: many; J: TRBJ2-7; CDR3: CASSPGHSSYEQYF; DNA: TGTGCCAGCAGCCCGGGACACTCCTCCTACGAGCAGTACTTC
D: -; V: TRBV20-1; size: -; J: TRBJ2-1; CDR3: CSASRGRSSYNEQFF; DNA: TGCAGTGCTAGTAGGGGTCGTAGCTCCTACAATGAGCAGTTCTTC
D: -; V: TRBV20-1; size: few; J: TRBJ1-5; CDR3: CSARAQAGLSQPQHF; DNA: TGCAGTGCTAGAGCCCAGGCGGGGTTAAGCCAGCCCCAGCATTTT
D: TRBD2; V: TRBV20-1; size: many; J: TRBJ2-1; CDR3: CSASPRRRLAGVHNEQFF; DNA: TGCAGTGCTAGTCCCCGCCGTAGACTAGCGGGAGTCCACAATGAGCAGTTCTTC
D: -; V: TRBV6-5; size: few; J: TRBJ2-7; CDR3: CASKFRDNSYEQYF; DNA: TGTGCCAGCAAGTTCCGGGACAACTCCTACGAGCAGTACTTC
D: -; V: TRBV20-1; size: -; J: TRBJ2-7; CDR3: CSASVQSYEQYF; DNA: TGCAGTGCTAGTGTCCAGAGCTACGAGCAGTACTTC
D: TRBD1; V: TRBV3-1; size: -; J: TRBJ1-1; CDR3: CASSHGTGVPKNTEAFF; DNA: TGTGCCAGCAGCCACGGGACAGGGGTGCCAAAGAACACTGAAGCTTTCTTT
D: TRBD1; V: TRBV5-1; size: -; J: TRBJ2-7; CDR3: CASGPAGTGIYEQYF; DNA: TGCGCCAGCGGGCCGGCCGGGACAGGGATCTACGAGCAGTACTTC
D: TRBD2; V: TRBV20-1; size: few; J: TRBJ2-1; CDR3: CSARSTSGINEQFF; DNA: TGCAGTGCTAGGTCTACTAGCGGGATAAATGAGCAGTTCTTC
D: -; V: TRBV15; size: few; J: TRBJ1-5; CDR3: CATSRDRQANQPQHF; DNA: TGTGCCACCAGCAGAGATCGGCAGGCAAATCAGCCCCAGCATTTT
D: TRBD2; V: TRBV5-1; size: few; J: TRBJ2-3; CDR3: CASSLGGFSGGGTDTQYF; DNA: TGCGCCAGCAGCTTGGGAGGATTTTCGGGAGGCGGCACAGATACGCAGTATTTT
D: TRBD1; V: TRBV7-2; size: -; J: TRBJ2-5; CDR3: CASSLWGTGEETQYF; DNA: TGTGCCAGCAGCTTATGGGGGACAGGGGAAGAGACCCAGTACTTC
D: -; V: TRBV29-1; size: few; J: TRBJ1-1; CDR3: CSVGMNTEAFF; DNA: TGCAGCGTAGGGATGAACACTGAAGCTTTCTTT
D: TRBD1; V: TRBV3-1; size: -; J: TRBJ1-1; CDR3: CASSRAGTGGTEAFF; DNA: TGTGCCAGCAGCCGAGCCGGGACAGGGGGAACTGAAGCTTTCTTT
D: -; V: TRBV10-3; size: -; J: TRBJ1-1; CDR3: CAISQDRAGKGEAFF; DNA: TGTGCCATCAGTCAGGACAGAGCGGGAAAGGGTGAAGCTTTCTTT
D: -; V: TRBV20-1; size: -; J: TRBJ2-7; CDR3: CSVPKGAGQGKSYEQYF; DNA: TGCAGTGTTCCAAAAGGGGCGGGTCAGGGAAAATCCTACGAGCAGTACTTC
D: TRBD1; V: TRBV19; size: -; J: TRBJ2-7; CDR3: CASSPVPGQAKQYF; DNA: TGTGCCAGTAGTCCCGTACCGGGACAGGCTAAGCAGTACTTC
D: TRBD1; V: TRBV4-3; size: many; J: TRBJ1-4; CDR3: CASSRWTGARTNEKLFF; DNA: TGCGCCAGCAGCCGCTGGACAGGGGCGCGCACTAATGAAAAACTGTTTTTT
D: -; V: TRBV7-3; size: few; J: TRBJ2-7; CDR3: CASKHPPSGISEQYF; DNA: TGTGCCAGCAAACACCCGCCCTCAGGGATCTCCGAGCAGTACTTC
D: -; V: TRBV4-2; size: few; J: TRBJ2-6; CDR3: CASSQGGDLTVLTF; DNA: TGTGCCAGCAGCCAAGGCGGGGACCTCACCGTCCTGACTTTC
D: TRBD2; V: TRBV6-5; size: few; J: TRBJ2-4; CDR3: CASSYSGLAENIQYF; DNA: TGTGCCAGCAGTTACTCGGGACTAGCGGAAAACATTCAGTACTTC